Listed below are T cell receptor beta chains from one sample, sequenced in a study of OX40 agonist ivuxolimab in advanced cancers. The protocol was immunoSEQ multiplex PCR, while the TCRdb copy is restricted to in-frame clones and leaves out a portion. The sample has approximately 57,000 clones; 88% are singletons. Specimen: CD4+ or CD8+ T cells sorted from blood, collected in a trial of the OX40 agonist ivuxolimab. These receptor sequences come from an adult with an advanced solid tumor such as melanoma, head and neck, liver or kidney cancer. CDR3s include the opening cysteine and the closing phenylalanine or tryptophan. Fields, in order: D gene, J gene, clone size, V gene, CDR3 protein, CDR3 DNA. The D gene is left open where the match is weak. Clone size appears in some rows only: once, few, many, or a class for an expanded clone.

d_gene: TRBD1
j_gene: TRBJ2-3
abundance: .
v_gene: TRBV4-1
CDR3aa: CASSREQGATALNTQYF
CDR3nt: TGCGCCAGCAGCCGAGAACAGGGGGCCACAGCCCTGAATACGCAGTATTTT

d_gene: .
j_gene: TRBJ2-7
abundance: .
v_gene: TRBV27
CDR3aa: CASSPVASERGYEQYF
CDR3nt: TGTGCCAGCAGTCCGGTAGCCTCCGAGAGGGGCTACGAGCAGTACTTC

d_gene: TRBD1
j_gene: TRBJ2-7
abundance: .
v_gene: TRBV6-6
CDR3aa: CASSSRDRGYEQYF
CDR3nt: TGTGCCAGCAGCTCCCGGGACAGGGGGTACGAGCAGTACTTC

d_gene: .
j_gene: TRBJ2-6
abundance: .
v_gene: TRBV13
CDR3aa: CASSFGSSGSGANVLTF
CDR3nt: TGTGCCAGCAGCTTTGGGAGTTCGGGCTCTGGGGCCAACGTCCTGACTTTC

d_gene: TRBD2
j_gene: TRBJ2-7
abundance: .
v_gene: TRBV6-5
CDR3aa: CASSYRASGNYEQYF
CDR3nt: TGTGCCAGCAGTTACAGGGCTAGCGGTAACTACGAGCAGTACTTC

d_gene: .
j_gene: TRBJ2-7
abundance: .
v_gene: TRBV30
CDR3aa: CAWRSGTGFYEQYF
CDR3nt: TGTGCCTGGAGATCAGGTACAGGGTTTTACGAGCAGTACTTC

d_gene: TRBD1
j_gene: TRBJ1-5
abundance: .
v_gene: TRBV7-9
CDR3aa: CASSPGTGGGQPQHF
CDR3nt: TGTGCCAGCAGCCCTGGGACAGGGGGCGGTCAGCCCCAGCATTTT

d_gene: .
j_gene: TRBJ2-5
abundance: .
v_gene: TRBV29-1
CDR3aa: CSVVGRGETQYF
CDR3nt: TGCAGCGTTGTGGGCAGGGGAGAGACCCAGTACTTC

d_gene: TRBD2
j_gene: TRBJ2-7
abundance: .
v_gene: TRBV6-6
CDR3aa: CASRTGTSGVYEQYF
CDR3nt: TGTGCCAGCAGGACCGGGACTAGCGGGGTATACGAGCAGTACTTC

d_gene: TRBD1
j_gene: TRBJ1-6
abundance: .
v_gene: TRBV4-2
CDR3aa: CASSQDPNPGQGISPLHF
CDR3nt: TGTGCCAGCAGCCAAGATCCTAATCCGGGACAGGGTATTTCACCCCTCCACTTT

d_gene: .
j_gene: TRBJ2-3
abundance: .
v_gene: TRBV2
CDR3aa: CASSVADTQYF
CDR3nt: TGTGCCAGCAGTGTGGCAGATACGCAGTATTTT

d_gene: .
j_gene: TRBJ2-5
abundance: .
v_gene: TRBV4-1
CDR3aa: CASSQVYRLETQYF
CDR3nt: TGCGCCAGCAGCCAAGTTTACAGGCTTGAGACCCAGTACTTC

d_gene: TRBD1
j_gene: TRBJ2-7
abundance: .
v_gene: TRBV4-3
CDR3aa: CASSQDGLSRGEQYF
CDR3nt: TGCGCCAGCAGCCAAGATGGTCTCAGCAGGGGGGAGCAGTACTTC

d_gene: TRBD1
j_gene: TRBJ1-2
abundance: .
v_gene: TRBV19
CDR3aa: CASREQGGDYGYTF
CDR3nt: TGTGCCAGTAGAGAGCAGGGGGGCGACTATGGCTACACCTTC

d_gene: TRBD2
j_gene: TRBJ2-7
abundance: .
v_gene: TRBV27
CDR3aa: CASSSGTSGSYEQYF
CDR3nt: TGTGCCAGCAGTTCCGGGACTAGCGGTTCCTACGAGCAGTACTTC

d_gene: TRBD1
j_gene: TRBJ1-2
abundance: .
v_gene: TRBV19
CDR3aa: CASSIRGRSGYTF
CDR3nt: TGTGCCAGTAGTATCAGGGGGCGATCCGGCTACACCTTC

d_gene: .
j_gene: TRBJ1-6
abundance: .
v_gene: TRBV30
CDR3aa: CAWSVVRNSPLHF
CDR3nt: TGTGCCTGGAGTGTCGTTCGGAATTCACCCCTCCACTTT

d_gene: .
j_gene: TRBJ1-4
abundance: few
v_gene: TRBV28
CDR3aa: CASSLPGATNEKLFF
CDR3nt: TGTGCCAGCAGTTTACCGGGGGCAACTAATGAAAAACTGTTTTTT

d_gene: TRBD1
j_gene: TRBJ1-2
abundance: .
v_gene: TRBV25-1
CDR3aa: CASRSGQGDGYTF
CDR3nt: TGTGCCAGCAGGTCAGGACAGGGCGATGGCTACACCTTC

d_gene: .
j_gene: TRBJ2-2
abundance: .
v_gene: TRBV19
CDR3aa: CASSSPWLKGGNTGELFF
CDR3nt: TGTGCCAGTAGTTCCCCATGGCTCAAGGGGGGTAACACCGGGGAGCTGTTTTTT

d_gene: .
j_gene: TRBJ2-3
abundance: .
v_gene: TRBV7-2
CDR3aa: CASSSPYPGDTQYF
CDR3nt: TGTGCCAGCAGCTCGCCCTATCCTGGAGATACGCAGTATTTT

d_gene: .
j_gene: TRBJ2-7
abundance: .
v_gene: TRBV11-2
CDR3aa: CASSFWNEQYF
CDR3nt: TGTGCCAGCAGCTTCTGGAACGAGCAGTACTTC

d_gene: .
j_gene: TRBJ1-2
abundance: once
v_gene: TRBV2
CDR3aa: CASSGQNYGYTF
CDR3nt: TGTGCCAGCAGTGGCCAGAACTATGGCTACACCTTC

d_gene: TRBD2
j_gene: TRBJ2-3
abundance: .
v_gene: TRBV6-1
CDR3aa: CASSAGLAGTDTQYF
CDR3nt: TGTGCCAGCAGTGCAGGTCTAGCGGGAACAGATACGCAGTATTTT

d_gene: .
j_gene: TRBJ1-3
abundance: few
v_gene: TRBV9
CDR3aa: CASSVLPDTSGNTIYF
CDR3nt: TGTGCCAGCAGCGTCCTACCGGACACGAGCGGAAACACCATATATTTT

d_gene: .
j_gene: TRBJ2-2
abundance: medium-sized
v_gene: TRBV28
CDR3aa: CASSSLNTGELFF
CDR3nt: TGTGCCAGCAGTTCCCTTAACACCGGGGAGCTGTTTTTT

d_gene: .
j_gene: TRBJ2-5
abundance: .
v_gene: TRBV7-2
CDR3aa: CASSPGTGKETQYF
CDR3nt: TGTGCCAGCAGCCCCGGGACTGGGAAAGAGACCCAGTACTTC

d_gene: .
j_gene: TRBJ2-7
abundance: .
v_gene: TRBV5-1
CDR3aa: CASSGSTGWVYEQYF
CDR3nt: TGCGCCAGCAGCGGATCGACAGGATGGGTCTACGAGCAGTACTTC

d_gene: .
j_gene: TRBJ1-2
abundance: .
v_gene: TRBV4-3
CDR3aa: CASSQGDLPNYGYTF
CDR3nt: TGCGCCAGCAGCCAAGGTGACTTACCTAACTATGGCTACACCTTC

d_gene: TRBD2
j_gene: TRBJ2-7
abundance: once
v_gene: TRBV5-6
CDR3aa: CASSLLGTSGKYEQYF
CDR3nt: TGTGCCAGCAGCCTACTAGGGACTAGCGGCAAGTACGAGCAGTACTTC

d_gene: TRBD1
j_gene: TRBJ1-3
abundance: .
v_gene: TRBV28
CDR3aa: CASSVNRGYGNTIYF
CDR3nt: TGTGCCAGCAGTGTAAACAGGGGGTATGGAAACACCATATATTTT

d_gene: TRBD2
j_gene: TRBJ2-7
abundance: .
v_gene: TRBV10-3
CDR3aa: CAISALLAGAYEQYF
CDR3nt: TGTGCCATCAGTGCCCTACTAGCGGGGGCCTACGAGCAGTACTTC